Included here is one T cell receptor beta chain sequence, with context. The antigen is not known. Data came from immunoSEQ multiplex PCR; TCRdb stores just in-frame clones and leaves some out. The sample includes around 150,000 clones, approximately 88% of them seen just once. The record originates from a study of T cell responses to AZD1222 COVID-19 vaccine. Study-wide results and limits: The study found vaccine-associated CD4 TCRs spanning spike, dominant at 160-218 and 743-854. In all cases, repertoires were sampled only after the peak T cell response. The donors showed a predominance of white British ancestry and of females, with possible underestimation of clonal diversity. Seropositive at baseline were only a handful of AZD1222 recipients.

Source: peripheral blood, taken on day 0 of AZD1222 vaccination. The sequence came from an adult in good health.

The CDR3 DNA is TGCGCCAGCAGCCGCGGCGAGAACACCGGGGAGCTGTTTTTT. Protein product: CASSRGENTGELFF. The V call is TRBV4-3, the J call TRBJ2-2; no clear D. The CDR3 sequence is 14 residues long. The germline gives CDR1 LGHNA, CDR2 YSLEER. V lost 4 bases and J 1 base, leaving 7 bases between the germline ends.